Listed below are T cell receptor beta chains from one sample, sequenced in a study of blood T cells in healthy people across ages. TCRdb fed the 5' RACE reads into MiXCR, producing one record per CDR3 protein. The profile covers fewer than 800,000 distinct CDR3 sequences, with over 45% appearing a single time and 25% to 35% taken by the ten largest. Sequenced: blood. Every receptor here comes from a woman aged 60-75 years in good health. The CDR3 runs from the conserved cysteine through the conserved F or W. The D gene is left open where the match is weak. Only some rows state a clone size, as once, few, many or a class for expanded clones.

cdr3_aa	cdr3_nt	clone_size	d_call	v_call	j_call
CASSPLVPSDEQFF	TGTGCCAGCAGTCCTCTCGTCCCTTCGGATGAGCAGTTCTTC	once	.	TRBV28	TRBJ2-1
CASADSASTRGRDTQYF	TGTGCCAGCGCAGACTCAGCCAGTACCCGGGGGAGGGATACGCAGTATTTT	.	.	TRBV7-3	TRBJ2-3
CASSLELAGPTDTQYF	TGCGCCAGCAGCTTGGAACTAGCGGGACCCACAGATACGCAGTATTTT	few	TRBD2	TRBV5-1	TRBJ2-3
CASRQILKETQYF	TGTGCCAGCCGCCAGATACTAAAAGAGACCCAGTACTTC	few	.	TRBV27	TRBJ2-5
CASSSGGVSYNEQFF	TGTGCCAGCAGTAGTGGGGGGGTCTCCTACAATGAGCAGTTCTTC	few	TRBD2	TRBV11-2	TRBJ2-1
CASSGGKPNEQFF	TGTGCCAGCAGTGGCGGGAAGCCCAATGAGCAGTTCTTC	.	.	TRBV9	TRBJ2-1
CSARDFRTSGRTGTQYF	TGCAGTGCTAGAGATTTTAGGACTAGCGGGAGAACAGGTACGCAGTATTTT	.	TRBD2	TRBV20-1	TRBJ2-3
CASSLEPRGTYNEQFF	TGCGCCAGCAGCTTGGAGCCTAGGGGGACCTACAATGAGCAGTTCTTC	.	.	TRBV5-1	TRBJ2-1
CASSHATDLYEQYF	TGTGCCAGCAGTCACGCGACAGATCTCTACGAGCAGTACTTC	.	.	TRBV6-2/TRBV6-3	TRBJ2-7
CSVDGEGYSTDTQYF	TGCAGCGTTGATGGGGAGGGATATTCAACAGATACGCAGTATTTT	many	TRBD2	TRBV29-1	TRBJ2-3
CASSLFTGSTYEQYF	TGTGCCAGCAGCTTATTTACCGGGAGTACCTACGAGCAGTACTTC	.	.	TRBV7-3	TRBJ2-7
CASSSTGANTEAFF	TGTGCCAGCAGCAGCACGGGAGCGAACACTGAAGCTTTCTTT	.	.	TRBV9	TRBJ1-1
CASSLAWRVNTGELFF	TGTGCCAGCAGCTTAGCATGGCGGGTGAACACCGGGGAGCTGTTTTTT	few	.	TRBV7-6	TRBJ2-2
CASTHGKGSGANVLTF	TGTGCCAGCACCCACGGCAAGGGCTCTGGGGCCAACGTCCTGACTTTC	.	.	TRBV6-2/TRBV6-3	TRBJ2-6
CSALKQGQTGTQYF	TGCAGTGCCTTAAAACAGGGGCAGACAGGGACCCAGTACTTC	once	TRBD1	TRBV20-1	TRBJ2-5
CASSPLAHSLNEKLFF	TGTGCCAGCTCACCACTAGCGCACAGCCTTAATGAAAAACTGTTTTTT	.	.	TRBV18	TRBJ1-4
CSAGQGVTFRNQPQHF	TGCAGTGCTGGACAGGGGGTGACCTTTCGCAATCAGCCCCAGCATTTT	.	TRBD1	TRBV20-1	TRBJ1-5
CASSPGGSSGANVLTF	TGTGCCAGCAGCCCAGGAGGGAGCTCTGGGGCCAACGTCCTGACTTTC	.	.	TRBV6-6	TRBJ2-6
CASSERGDRGSEQYF	TGTGCCAGCAGCGAGAGGGGGGACAGGGGAAGCGAGCAGTACTTC	few	TRBD1	TRBV9	TRBJ2-7
CSVGGQSSYEQYF	TGCAGCGTTGGAGGACAGAGCTCCTACGAGCAGTACTTC	few	.	TRBV29-1	TRBJ2-7
CAWSVSDFYGYTF	TGTGCCTGGAGTGTAAGCGATTTCTATGGCTACACCTTC	.	.	TRBV30	TRBJ1-2
CASSSGTSGLSYEQYF	TGTGCCAGCAGCTCCGGGACTAGCGGACTCTCCTACGAGCAGTACTTC	few	TRBD2	TRBV28	TRBJ2-7
CSGLNWGVDKNIQYF	TGCAGTGGACTTAATTGGGGTGTCGACAAAAACATTCAGTACTTC	.	.	TRBV20-1	TRBJ2-4
CAISEATRLETQYF	TGTGCCATCAGTGAGGCGACTAGGCTGGAGACCCAGTACTTC	.	.	TRBV10-3	TRBJ2-5
CASSSNPGNEQYF	TGCGCCAGCAGCTCAAACCCGGGCAACGAGCAGTACTTC	few	.	TRBV5-1	TRBJ2-7
CASSRVSDSSEKLFF	TGTGCCAGCAGCCGCGTGAGTGACTCTTCCGAAAAACTGTTTTTT	.	.	TRBV7-2	TRBJ1-4
CASSQDALYEQYF	TGCGCCAGCAGCCAAGATGCGCTCTACGAGCAGTACTTC	.	.	TRBV4-3	TRBJ2-7
CASSMALTRNSPLHF	TGTGCCAGTAGTATGGCACTGACACGGAATTCACCCCTCCACTTT	once	.	TRBV19	TRBJ1-6
CASSRGTGWGETQYF	TGTGCCAGCAGCCGCGGGACAGGGTGGGGAGAGACCCAGTACTTC	few	TRBD1	TRBV7-2	TRBJ2-5
CASSYSRGNNYGYTF	TGTGCCAGCAGTTACTCGAGGGGGAATAACTATGGCTACACCTTC	.	.	TRBV6-6	TRBJ1-2
CASQDVPSYNEQFF	TGCGCCAGCCAAGACGTACCCTCCTACAATGAGCAGTTCTTC	few	.	TRBV5-1	TRBJ2-1
CASSSRALASYEQYF	TGTGCCAGCAGCTCGCGGGCCCTAGCTTCCTACGAGCAGTACTTC	.	.	TRBV7-8	TRBJ2-7
CASSQVNQAASYVTDTQYF	TGCGCCAGCAGCCAAGTAAACCAAGCGGCTTCATATGTCACAGATACGCAGTATTTT	.	.	TRBV4-1	TRBJ2-3
CASSVRDGRGGYTF	TGTGCCAGCAGCGTCCGGGACGGTCGAGGTGGCTACACCTTC	.	.	TRBV7-9	TRBJ1-2
CATSDLDRDADTQYF	TGTGCCACCAGTGATCTGGACAGGGATGCAGATACGCAGTATTTT	few	TRBD1	TRBV24-1	TRBJ2-3
CASSPGTGGDTQYF	TGTGCCAGCTCACCTGGGACAGGTGGGGATACGCAGTATTTT	.	TRBD1	TRBV18	TRBJ2-3
CASSRTGDRLYGYTF	TGCGCCAGCAGCAGGACAGGGGACAGATTATATGGCTACACCTTC	.	TRBD1	TRBV5-1	TRBJ1-2
CASSQFIDSTQYF	TGTGCCAGCAGCCAATTTATTGACTCGACCCAGTACTTC	.	.	TRBV3-1	TRBJ2-5
CASSFLRAGALYEQYF	TGTGCCAGCAGTTTCCTTCGAGCGGGAGCTTTATATGAGCAGTACTTC	.	TRBD2	TRBV12-3/TRBV12-4	TRBJ2-7
CSVESRGGYGYTF	TGCAGCGTTGAGTCCAGGGGGGGCTATGGCTACACCTTC	few	TRBD1	TRBV29-1	TRBJ1-2
CATSDWRGTEETQYF	TGTGCCACCAGTGATTGGCGGGGGACAGAAGAGACCCAGTACTTC	.	.	TRBV24-1	TRBJ2-5
CASSDGDTNYNEQFF	TGTGCCAGCAGCGACGGGGACACTAACTACAATGAGCAGTTCTTC	.	.	TRBV6-5	TRBJ2-1